These 16 T cell receptor beta chains were all obtained from the same sample, sequenced in a study of PD-1 blockade in classical Hodgkin lymphoma. Each and every patient relapsed after autologous stem cell transplantation, and patients got differing brentuximab vedotin exposure. Only in-frame clones appear in the TCRdb table, and some are missing; sequencing was by immunoSEQ multiplex PCR. The table lists about 93,000 clones, around 90% of them singletons, with approximately 2.4% in the top ten. Sequenced material: peripheral blood mononuclear cells (PBMCs), taken before the second cycle of nivolumab. These receptors were taken from a human donor with classical Hodgkin lymphoma.

The chain employs TRBV7-9 and TRBJ2-5; 8 positions match TRBD1. Losses at the gene ends were 2 bases for V and 4 bases for J; bases not matched to a gene: 0. Germline V gene data show CDR1 as SEHNR and CDR2 as FQNEAQ (reference sequence). CDR3 length: 13 residues. The DNA of the CDR3 is TGTGCCAGCAGCTTACAGGGGGCAGAGACCCAGTACTTC. Translating it yields CASSLQGAETQYF.

The rearrangement uses TRBV11-2 and TRBJ2-3; D gene ambiguous. The CDR3 is 14 residues long. The germline CDR1 and CDR2 sequences are SGHAT and FQNNGV. Trimming pared 3 bases from V and 6 bases from J, leaving 13 bases between. The CDR3 coding sequence is TGTGCCAGCAGCTTCCCCTACGGACGGGATACGCAGTATTTT. It specifies CASSFPYGRDTQYF.

V and J are TRBV11-2 and TRBJ2-3; a weak D match, TRBD1 (5 bases). The germline gives CDR1 SGHAT, CDR2 FQNNGV. Between the trimmed V and J ends, which lost 4 bases and 0 bases, there was a span of 11 bases. CDR3 length equals 15 residues. CDR3 DNA sequence: TGTGCCAGCAGCTCCTTCAGGGCTAGCACAGATACGCAGTATTTT. Its protein is CASSSFRASTDTQYF.

Only one count was recorded for this clone. This chain connects TRBV11-3 to TRBJ2-3, with D unresolved. V was clipped by 1 base and J by 4 bases, with 12 bases between them. The length of the CDR3 is 15 residues. CDR1 is SGHNT and CDR2 is YENEEA in the germline V gene. The CDR3 region is CASSLGHLLSDTQYF. Here the CDR3 DNA reads TGTGCCAGCAGCTTAGGACACCTCCTTTCAGATACGCAGTATTTT.

J is TRBJ2-1 and V is TRBV12-5, with 11 positions matching TRBD2. CDR3 size: 15 residues. Unmatched junction bases numbered 6, after V lost 5 bases and J lost 6 bases. Germline CDR1 reads LGHNT; CDR2 reads FRNRAP. CDR3 protein: CASGPLAGALNEQFF. As DNA, the CDR3 is TGTGCTAGTGGTCCACTAGCGGGAGCCCTCAATGAGCAGTTCTTC.

The chain combines TRBV30 with TRBJ1-3; 8 nucleotides align to TRBD1. The V segment lost 4 bases and the J segment 0 bases; nucleotides outside the gene matches: 8. The length of the CDR3 is 16 residues. CDR1 GTSNPN and CDR2 SVGIG come from the germline V gene (reference sequence). This CDR3 reads CAWTDRATYSGNTIYF. CDR3 coding DNA: TGTGCCTGGACGGACAGGGCGACTTACTCTGGAAACACCATATATTTT.

Comments on this clone: Mismatch with germline at one junction end may stem from a read error. This CDR3 reads CASSSTGPGDTIYF. DNA of the CDR3: TGCGCCAGCAGCTCAACAGGGCCTGGAGACACCATATATTTT. The chain carries TRBV5-1 and TRBJ1-3; weak D call: TRBD1 (6 bases). This CDR3 has 14 residues. Germline V lookup: CDR1 SGHRS, CDR2 YFSETQ. Combining the CDR3 with reference TRBV5-1 and TRBJ1-3 gives the whole variable domain KAGVTQTPRYLIKTRGQQVTLSCSPISGHRSVSWYQQTPGQGLQFLFEYFSETQRNKGNFPGRFSGRQFSNSRSEMNVSTLELGDSALYLCASSSTGPGDTIYFGEGSWLTVV.

The chain links TRBV5-4 to TRBJ2-5; TRBD2 aligns across 11 bases. Germline-derived CDR1 and CDR2 are SGHNT and YYREEE (reference sequence). Germline trimming cut 4 bases from V and 9 bases from J; bases unmatched to any gene: 17. This CDR3 is 17 amino acids long. CDR3 protein: CASSPGGATSGVKAQYF. DNA of the CDR3: TGTGCCAGCAGCCCGGGAGGGGCGACTAGCGGGGTCAAGGCCCAGTACTTC.

The rearrangement links TRBV30 to TRBJ2-3; 14 bases agree with TRBD2. Germline-derived CDR1 and CDR2 are GTSNPN and SVGIG (reference sequence). This CDR3 spans 15 amino acids. The V gene end was trimmed by 1 base and the J gene end by 6 bases; junction bases not matched to a gene: 3. The CDR3, as DNA: TGTGCCTGGAGTGAGGGACTAGCGGGAGCCGATACGCAGTATTTT. It yields the protein CAWSEGLAGADTQYF. Full variable domain (outside the CDR3, taken from reference TRBV30 and TRBJ2-3): SQTIHQWPATLVQPVGSPLSLECTVEGTSNPNLYWYRQAAGRGLQLLFYSVGIGQISSEVPQNLSASRPQDRQFILSSKKLLLSDSGFYLCAWSEGLAGADTQYFGPGTRLTVL.

The chain is built from TRBV27 and TRBJ2-7, with D tentatively TRBD2 (6 bases). The CDR3 length is 14 residues. V was clipped by 5 bases and J by 2 bases, with 13 bases between them. Germline CDR1 and CDR2: MNHEY and SMNVEV (reference sequence). CDR3 sequence reads: CASSTGTYTYEQYF. CDR3 coding DNA: TGTGCCAGCAGTACCGGGACTTATACCTACGAGCAGTACTTC.

The chain links TRBV5-1 to TRBJ2-2; 8 nucleotides align to TRBD1. Looked up from germline, CDR1 is SGHRS and CDR2 is YFSETQ. This CDR3 is built from 14 residues. J was trimmed by 6 bases and V by 4 bases; bases with no gene match: 5. The CDR3 sequence is CASSPATGAGELFF. The CDR3 DNA follows: TGCGCCAGCAGCCCCGCGACAGGGGCCGGGGAGCTGTTTTTT.

The chain links TRBV28 to TRBJ2-1; D is perhaps TRBD1 (6 bases). V was clipped by 4 bases and J by 12 bases, with 10 bases between them. CDR3 length: 11 residues. Germline-derived CDR1 and CDR2 are MDHEN and SYDVKM. DNA for the CDR3: TGTGCCAGCAGTTCAGGGGTCAGGCAGTTCTTC. Residues: CASSSGVRQFF.

CDR3: CASFSYNEQFF. The CDR3 coding sequence is TGTGCCTCTTTCTCCTACAATGAGCAGTTCTTC. The chain joins TRBV30 to TRBJ2-1; D not resolved. The CDR3 contains 11 residues. Germline V gene data show CDR1 as GTSNPN and CDR2 as SVGIG (reference sequence). The V and J ends lost 7 bases and 0 bases respectively, with 4 bases between them.

The chain joins TRBV5-4 to TRBJ2-1, with 8 positions matching TRBD2. The V segment lost 0 bases and the J segment 8 bases; nucleotides outside the gene matches: 4. The CDR3 has 14 residues. Germline-derived CDR1 and CDR2 are SGHNT and YYREEE (reference sequence). In nucleotides, the CDR3 is TGTGCCAGCAGCTTGGATGACGGGGGGGATGAGCAGTTCTTC. This gives the protein CASSLDDGGDEQFF. Full variable domain (outside the CDR3, taken from reference TRBV5-4 and TRBJ2-1): ETGVTQSPTHLIKTRGQQVTLRCSSQSGHNTVSWYQQALGQGPQFIFQYYREEENGRGNFPPRFSGLQFPNYSSELNVNALELDDSALYLCASSLDDGGDEQFFGPGTRLTVL.

The J gene is TRBJ1-5, the V gene TRBV4-1, with D uncertain. Trimming stripped 0 bases from V and 8 bases from J, with 14 bases between. The CDR3 contains 15 residues. Germline V lookup: CDR1 MGHRA, CDR2 YSYEKL. CDR3 bases: TGCGCCAGCAGCCAAGAATCGCAGGTGGTCAAGCCCCAGCATTTT. It is translated as CASSQESQVVKPQHF.

This clone was observed once. The genes are TRBV28 and TRBJ2-7; D may be TRBD2 (5 bases). V lost 6 bases to trimming and J lost 3 bases, with 18 bases between them. Germline CDR1 reads MDHEN; CDR2 reads SYDVKM. CDR3 length: 15 residues. As DNA, the CDR3 is TGTGCCAGCAGAAGCCCTGCGGGCGCCAGCTACGAGCAGTACTTC. This encodes CASRSPAGASYEQYF.